This T cell receptor beta chain was captured by sequencing in a study of T-cell memory formation after mild COVID-19. Regarding this clonotype: Its specificity is unknown.

The V end lost 4 bases, the J end lost 0 bases, and 9 bases lay between the germline ends. The CDR3 extends over 14 amino acids. From germline, CDR1 is SGDLS and CDR2 YYNGEE. The study, taken as a whole, reports: Shrinking CD4+ clones resided mostly in CM and EM, and CD8+ ones in EMRA. Whether second-wave clones peaking at day 37 were SARS-CoV-2 specific went unconfirmed.

TCRdb analysed the 5' RACE reads with MiXCR anew, one entry per CDR3 protein. The table shows 65,000 to 90,000 distinct CDR3 sequences, with around 14% occurring only once. The sequence derives from an adult woman who had mild COVID-19 (a few samples of this study predate the infection). Cell type and time point are not known. Sequenced material: PBMCs or a T cell subset sorted from them (not recorded which). The chain employs TRBV9 and TRBJ2-3; D might be TRBD2 (6 bases). The CDR3 is CASSLSGSTDTQYF. DNA of the CDR3: TGTGCCAGCAGCCTTAGCGGAAGCACAGATACGCAGTATTTT.